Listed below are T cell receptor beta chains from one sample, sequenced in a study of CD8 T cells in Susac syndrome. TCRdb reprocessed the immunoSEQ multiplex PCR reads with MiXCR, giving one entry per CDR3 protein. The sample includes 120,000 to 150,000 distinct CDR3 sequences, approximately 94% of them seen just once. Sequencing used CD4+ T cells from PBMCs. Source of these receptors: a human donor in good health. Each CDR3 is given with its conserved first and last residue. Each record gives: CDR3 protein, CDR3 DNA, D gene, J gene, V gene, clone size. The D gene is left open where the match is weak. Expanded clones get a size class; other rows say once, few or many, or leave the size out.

CDR3 protein: CASSPTVYHEQYF
CDR3 DNA: TGTGCCAGCTCCCCCACGGTTTACCACGAGCAGTACTTC
D gene: NA
J gene: TRBJ2-7
V gene: TRBV18
clone size: NA

CDR3 protein: CATSIGKRANVLTF
CDR3 DNA: TGTGCCACCAGCATCGGTAAGCGGGCCAACGTCCTGACTTTC
D gene: NA
J gene: TRBJ2-6
V gene: TRBV15
clone size: NA

CDR3 protein: CASSRDRGQTQYF
CDR3 DNA: TGTGCCAGCAGCCGGGACAGGGGTCAGACCCAGTACTTC
D gene: TRBD1
J gene: TRBJ2-5
V gene: TRBV7-2
clone size: NA

CDR3 protein: CASSPWTGRNEQYF
CDR3 DNA: TGTGCCAGCAGCCCCTGGACAGGGCGCAACGAGCAGTACTTC
D gene: TRBD1
J gene: TRBJ2-7
V gene: TRBV9
clone size: NA

CDR3 protein: CSASDNEQFF
CDR3 DNA: TGCAGTGCTAGCGACAATGAGCAGTTCTTC
D gene: NA
J gene: TRBJ2-1
V gene: TRBV20-1
clone size: NA

CDR3 protein: CAISQDRGGALAKNIQYF
CDR3 DNA: TGTGCCATCAGCCAGGACAGGGGAGGGGCTCTAGCCAAAAACATTCAGTACTTC
D gene: TRBD1
J gene: TRBJ2-4
V gene: TRBV10-3
clone size: NA

CDR3 protein: CVSSSDKEETQYF
CDR3 DNA: TGTGTCAGCAGCTCGGACAAGGAAGAGACCCAGTACTTC
D gene: NA
J gene: TRBJ2-5
V gene: TRBV5-4
clone size: NA

CDR3 protein: CSGRQGANTEAFF
CDR3 DNA: TGCAGCGGGCGGCAGGGGGCGAACACTGAAGCTTTCTTT
D gene: TRBD1
J gene: TRBJ1-1
V gene: TRBV29-1
clone size: once

CDR3 protein: CASSSAGLYEQYF
CDR3 DNA: TGTGCCAGCAGCTCAGCGGGACTTTACGAGCAGTACTTC
D gene: TRBD2
J gene: TRBJ2-7
V gene: TRBV11-2
clone size: NA

CDR3 protein: CASSPWTSGRAPDTQYF
CDR3 DNA: TGCGCCAGCAGTCCATGGACTAGCGGGAGGGCCCCAGATACGCAGTATTTT
D gene: TRBD2
J gene: TRBJ2-3
V gene: TRBV23-1
clone size: NA

CDR3 protein: CASSPTQGFNYGYTF
CDR3 DNA: TGCGCCAGCAGCCCGACACAGGGCTTCAACTATGGCTACACCTTC
D gene: NA
J gene: TRBJ1-2
V gene: TRBV5-1
clone size: NA